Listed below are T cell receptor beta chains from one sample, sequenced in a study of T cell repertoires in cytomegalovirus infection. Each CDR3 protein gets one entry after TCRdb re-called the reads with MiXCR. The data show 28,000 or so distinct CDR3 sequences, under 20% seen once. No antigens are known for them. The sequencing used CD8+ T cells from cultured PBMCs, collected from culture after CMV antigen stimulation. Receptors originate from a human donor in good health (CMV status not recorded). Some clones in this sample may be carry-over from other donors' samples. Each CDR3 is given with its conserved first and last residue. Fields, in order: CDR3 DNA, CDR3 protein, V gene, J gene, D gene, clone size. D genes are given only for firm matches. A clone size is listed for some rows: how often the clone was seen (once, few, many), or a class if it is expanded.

CDR3 DNA: TGTGCCAGCAGCACGTCGGGACTAGCGGGAGGCGGGTCCTACAATGAGCAGTTCTTC
CDR3 protein: CASSTSGLAGGGSYNEQFF
V gene: TRBV9
J gene: TRBJ2-1
D gene: TRBD2
clone size: NA

CDR3 DNA: TGCAGTGCTCGGACTAGCGGGAGTATAATCGCCGGGGAGCTGTTTTTT
CDR3 protein: CSARTSGSIIAGELFF
V gene: TRBV20-1
J gene: TRBJ2-2
D gene: TRBD2
clone size: NA

CDR3 DNA: TGTGCCAGCAGTAACCAGGGGGCGGATTATGGCTACACCTTC
CDR3 protein: CASSNQGADYGYTF
V gene: TRBV27
J gene: TRBJ1-2
D gene: TRBD1
clone size: many

CDR3 DNA: TGTGCCAGTAGTATAGATGGACTAGCGGGACCGGGGAACGAGCAGTACTTC
CDR3 protein: CASSIDGLAGPGNEQYF
V gene: TRBV19
J gene: TRBJ2-7
D gene: TRBD2
clone size: NA

CDR3 DNA: TGCAGCGTTTTGTCGGGATCTAACTATGGCTACACCTTC
CDR3 protein: CSVLSGSNYGYTF
V gene: TRBV29-1
J gene: TRBJ1-2
D gene: NA
clone size: few

CDR3 DNA: TGTGCCAGCAGCTCCCCTTTAGCGGGACCGGGAGATACGCAGTATTTT
CDR3 protein: CASSSPLAGPGDTQYF
V gene: TRBV7-9
J gene: TRBJ2-3
D gene: TRBD2
clone size: NA

CDR3 DNA: TGTGCCAGCAGCGTAGGCGCGGGGGACGAGACCCAGTACTTC
CDR3 protein: CASSVGAGDETQYF
V gene: TRBV9
J gene: TRBJ2-5
D gene: TRBD2
clone size: NA

CDR3 DNA: TGTGCCAGCAGCTTGGGGCAGTCCGGTCAGCCCCAGCATTTT
CDR3 protein: CASSLGQSGQPQHF
V gene: TRBV5-5
J gene: TRBJ1-5
D gene: NA
clone size: NA

CDR3 DNA: TGTGCCAGCAGCCAAGAAGCCCCTCCTCGCACAGATACGCAGTATTTT
CDR3 protein: CASSQEAPPRTDTQYF
V gene: TRBV4-2
J gene: TRBJ2-3
D gene: NA
clone size: few

CDR3 DNA: TGTGCCAGCAGCCAGAAAACAGGGAACTCTTTCAACTATGGCTACACCTTC
CDR3 protein: CASSQKTGNSFNYGYTF
V gene: TRBV7-2
J gene: TRBJ1-2
D gene: NA
clone size: many

CDR3 DNA: TGTGCCAGCAGTTTATCCGGGACTAGCGTTTACGAGCAGTACTTC
CDR3 protein: CASSLSGTSVYEQYF
V gene: TRBV27
J gene: TRBJ2-7
D gene: TRBD2
clone size: many

CDR3 DNA: TGTGCCAGCAGCTCCTACGCGCTTGACGGGGGGAGAGATACGCAGTATTTT
CDR3 protein: CASSSYALDGGRDTQYF
V gene: TRBV5-5
J gene: TRBJ2-3
D gene: TRBD2
clone size: NA

CDR3 DNA: TGTGCCAGCAGTTTAGCGTGGATCGCGCAAGAGACCCAGTACTTC
CDR3 protein: CASSLAWIAQETQYF
V gene: TRBV12-3/TRBV12-4
J gene: TRBJ2-5
D gene: NA
clone size: many

CDR3 DNA: TGTGCCAGCAGTAAAGCGGGGGGGCTGGATGAGCAGTTCTTC
CDR3 protein: CASSKAGGLDEQFF
V gene: TRBV12-3/TRBV12-4
J gene: TRBJ2-1
D gene: TRBD2
clone size: many

CDR3 DNA: TGTGCCAGCAGTGAAGGGGAAGGGCGGGAGACCCAGTACTTC
CDR3 protein: CASSEGEGRETQYF
V gene: TRBV6-1
J gene: TRBJ2-5
D gene: NA
clone size: many

CDR3 DNA: TGTGCCAGCAGTTCACCGGGACACCTGAACACTGAAGCTTTCTTT
CDR3 protein: CASSSPGHLNTEAFF
V gene: TRBV27
J gene: TRBJ1-1
D gene: NA
clone size: few

CDR3 DNA: TGTGCCAGCAGCCACCAGGGGGCCATAGGGGAGCTGTTTTTT
CDR3 protein: CASSHQGAIGELFF
V gene: TRBV7-9
J gene: TRBJ2-2
D gene: TRBD1
clone size: NA

CDR3 DNA: TGTGCCAGCAGCGTAGGTCTTGGATCCTACGAGCAGTACTTC
CDR3 protein: CASSVGLGSYEQYF
V gene: TRBV9
J gene: TRBJ2-7
D gene: NA
clone size: NA

CDR3 DNA: TGTGCCAGCAGTTTTAAAGCGTACAATGAGCAGTTCTTC
CDR3 protein: CASSFKAYNEQFF
V gene: TRBV12-3/TRBV12-4
J gene: TRBJ2-1
D gene: NA
clone size: NA

CDR3 DNA: TGTGCCAGCAGCCTAGAGCCACGGACTAGCGGGGGCTATGAGCAGTTCTTC
CDR3 protein: CASSLEPRTSGGYEQFF
V gene: TRBV7-3
J gene: TRBJ2-1
D gene: TRBD2
clone size: NA

CDR3 DNA: TGTGCCAGTCGACTAGCGGGGGGCGCTGAGCAGTTCTTC
CDR3 protein: CASRLAGGAEQFF
V gene: TRBV6-6
J gene: TRBJ2-1
D gene: TRBD2
clone size: NA

CDR3 DNA: TGTGCCAGCGGGAGGGAAAAGATGGAAACCTACGAGCAGTACTTC
CDR3 protein: CASGREKMETYEQYF
V gene: TRBV6-2/TRBV6-3
J gene: TRBJ2-7
D gene: TRBD2
clone size: NA

CDR3 DNA: TGTGCCAGCAGCTTATTAGTCAGGGGACACGAGCAGTACTTC
CDR3 protein: CASSLLVRGHEQYF
V gene: TRBV7-2
J gene: TRBJ2-7
D gene: NA
clone size: NA

CDR3 DNA: TGTGCCAGTTCAGGGGGTACTGAAGCTTTCTTT
CDR3 protein: CASSGGTEAFF
V gene: TRBV19
J gene: TRBJ1-1
D gene: TRBD1
clone size: NA

CDR3 DNA: TGTGACAGCACCCAGACGTTCGACAGGGGGTCGTTCCCTTTCTATGGCTACACCTTC
CDR3 protein: CDSTQTFDRGSFPFYGYTF
V gene: TRBV6-2/TRBV6-3
J gene: TRBJ1-2
D gene: TRBD1
clone size: NA

CDR3 DNA: TGCGCCAGCAGCCAAGTGCGGAGTGACCCCACAGATACGCAGTATTTT
CDR3 protein: CASSQVRSDPTDTQYF
V gene: TRBV4-3
J gene: TRBJ2-3
D gene: NA
clone size: NA

CDR3 DNA: TGCGCCAGCAGCTCTCCCCTCGGACAGAACTCCTACGAGCAGTACTTC
CDR3 protein: CASSSPLGQNSYEQYF
V gene: TRBV5-1
J gene: TRBJ2-7
D gene: NA
clone size: few